Listed below are T cell receptor beta chains from one sample, sequenced in a study of PD-L1 blockade in urothelial cancer. The repertoire was sequenced with immunoSEQ multiplex PCR; TCRdb's copy has only in-frame clones and lacks some. Found here are about 80,000 clones, around 90% of them singletons; the top ten hold around 5%. The material was PBMCs, obtained around atezolizumab (anti-PD-L1) treatment. These receptor sequences come from a woman between 65 and 79 years old with urothelial cancer. Each CDR3 is given with its conserved first and last residue. The D gene is left open where the match is weak. Only part of the rows carry a size: once, few, many, or a class if the clone is expanded.

CDR3aa: CSVADTNQPQHF
CDR3nt: TGCAGCGTTGCGGACACAAATCAGCCCCAGCATTTT
v_gene: TRBV29-1
j_gene: TRBJ1-5
d_gene: NA
abundance: NA

CDR3aa: CASSINYRDSVYGYTF
CDR3nt: TGTGCCAGTAGTATAAACTACCGGGACAGTGTCTATGGCTACACCTTC
v_gene: TRBV19
j_gene: TRBJ1-2
d_gene: TRBD1
abundance: NA

CDR3aa: CASSRMGQRQGDSGNTIYF
CDR3nt: TGTGCCAGCAGCCGCATGGGGCAACGACAGGGCGACTCTGGAAACACCATATATTTT
v_gene: TRBV14
j_gene: TRBJ1-3
d_gene: TRBD1
abundance: NA

CDR3aa: CASSFLAGGQETQYF
CDR3nt: TGCGCCAGCAGCTTCCTAGCGGGAGGGCAAGAGACCCAGTACTTC
v_gene: TRBV5-1
j_gene: TRBJ2-5
d_gene: TRBD2
abundance: NA

CDR3aa: CASSMTSGGYNEQFF
CDR3nt: TGTGCCAGCAGCATGACTAGCGGGGGCTACAATGAGCAGTTCTTC
v_gene: TRBV11-2
j_gene: TRBJ2-1
d_gene: TRBD2
abundance: once

CDR3aa: CASSLPSGRTSGNTIYF
CDR3nt: TGTGCCAGCAGTTTACCCTCGGGGAGGACATCTGGAAACACCATATATTTT
v_gene: TRBV28
j_gene: TRBJ1-3
d_gene: NA
abundance: NA

CDR3aa: CSSEIREGYEQFF
CDR3nt: TGCAGCTCGGAGATCCGGGAGGGTTATGAGCAGTTCTTC
v_gene: TRBV29-1
j_gene: TRBJ2-1
d_gene: TRBD2
abundance: once

CDR3aa: CASSQVGAGGYNEQFF
CDR3nt: TGCGCCAGCAGCCAAGTAGGAGCGGGGGGATACAATGAGCAGTTCTTC
v_gene: TRBV4-1
j_gene: TRBJ2-1
d_gene: TRBD2
abundance: many

CDR3aa: CASSFASHRDYEQYF
CDR3nt: TGTGCCAGCAGTTTCGCGAGCCACCGGGACTACGAGCAGTACTTC
v_gene: TRBV28
j_gene: TRBJ2-7
d_gene: NA
abundance: NA

CDR3aa: CASSQGTGNQPQHF
CDR3nt: TGTGCCAGCAGCCAAGGGACAGGGAATCAGCCCCAGCATTTT
v_gene: TRBV4-2
j_gene: TRBJ1-5
d_gene: TRBD1
abundance: NA

CDR3aa: CASSREAKNIQYF
CDR3nt: TGTGCCAGCTCACGCGAGGCCAAAAACATTCAGTACTTC
v_gene: TRBV18
j_gene: TRBJ2-4
d_gene: NA
abundance: once

CDR3aa: CASSPGTAGEQYF
CDR3nt: TGTGCCAGCAGCCCGGGGACTGCTGGAGAGCAGTACTTC
v_gene: TRBV9
j_gene: TRBJ2-7
d_gene: NA
abundance: NA

CDR3aa: CASSLNSGLGTGGAGEQYF
CDR3nt: TGTGCCAGCAGCTTAAATTCTGGATTGGGGACAGGGGGCGCGGGCGAGCAGTACTTC
v_gene: TRBV7-2
j_gene: TRBJ2-7
d_gene: TRBD1
abundance: NA

CDR3aa: CASSQNPTGQETQYF
CDR3nt: TGCGCCAGCAGCCAAAACCCGACAGGGCAAGAGACCCAGTACTTC
v_gene: TRBV5-1
j_gene: TRBJ2-5
d_gene: TRBD1
abundance: NA

CDR3aa: CASSLGAGPSTEAFF
CDR3nt: TGTGCCAGCAGCTTGGGTGCAGGCCCTTCGACTGAAGCTTTCTTT
v_gene: TRBV5-4
j_gene: TRBJ1-1
d_gene: NA
abundance: few

CDR3aa: CASSLELAGSYEQYF
CDR3nt: TGTGCCAGCAGCTTGGAACTAGCGGGCTCCTACGAGCAGTACTTC
v_gene: TRBV5-4
j_gene: TRBJ2-7
d_gene: TRBD2
abundance: NA

CDR3aa: CASSYYPLGGYGYTF
CDR3nt: TGTGCCAGCAGTTACTATCCATTGGGAGGCTATGGCTACACCTTC
v_gene: TRBV6-5
j_gene: TRBJ1-2
d_gene: NA
abundance: NA

CDR3aa: CASSFGGSSYNEQFF
CDR3nt: TGCGCCAGCAGCTTCGGGGGGAGCTCCTACAATGAGCAGTTCTTC
v_gene: TRBV5-1
j_gene: TRBJ2-1
d_gene: TRBD2
abundance: NA

CDR3aa: CASSWGGLEAFF
CDR3nt: TGTGCCAGCAGCTGGGGGGGGCTCGAAGCTTTCTTT
v_gene: TRBV25-1
j_gene: TRBJ1-1
d_gene: NA
abundance: NA

CDR3aa: CASSEWTASNQPQHF
CDR3nt: TGTGCCAGCAGCGAGTGGACAGCTTCGAATCAGCCCCAGCATTTT
v_gene: TRBV7-2
j_gene: TRBJ1-5
d_gene: NA
abundance: NA

CDR3aa: CASNTPFQRANTGELFF
CDR3nt: TGTGCCAGCAACACCCCTTTCCAGCGAGCGAACACCGGGGAGCTGTTTTTT
v_gene: TRBV28
j_gene: TRBJ2-2
d_gene: NA
abundance: NA

CDR3aa: CAWNRDTSGANVLTF
CDR3nt: TGTGCCTGGAATCGGGACACCTCTGGGGCCAACGTCCTGACTTTC
v_gene: TRBV30
j_gene: TRBJ2-6
d_gene: NA
abundance: NA

CDR3aa: CARATAMNTEAFF
CDR3nt: TGTGCCCGTGCGACAGCCATGAACACTGAAGCTTTCTTT
v_gene: TRBV30
j_gene: TRBJ1-1
d_gene: NA
abundance: NA

CDR3aa: CASSVTSAYNEQFF
CDR3nt: TGTGCCAGCAGCGTTACTAGCGCCTACAATGAGCAGTTCTTC
v_gene: TRBV9
j_gene: TRBJ2-1
d_gene: TRBD2
abundance: NA

CDR3aa: CASSSLSGRVPDTQYF
CDR3nt: TGCGCCAGCAGCTCCCTAAGCGGGAGAGTTCCAGATACGCAGTATTTT
v_gene: TRBV5-1
j_gene: TRBJ2-3
d_gene: TRBD2
abundance: once

CDR3aa: CASSSGDREWEETQYF
CDR3nt: TGCGCCAGCAGCTCCGGTGACAGGGAGTGGGAAGAGACCCAGTACTTC
v_gene: TRBV5-1
j_gene: TRBJ2-5
d_gene: TRBD1
abundance: NA

CDR3aa: CASSLAGQGTEAFF
CDR3nt: TGCGCCAGCAGCTTGGCCGGACAGGGCACTGAAGCTTTCTTT
v_gene: TRBV5-1
j_gene: TRBJ1-1
d_gene: TRBD1
abundance: NA

CDR3aa: CASSLVFRGRSNYEQYF
CDR3nt: TGCGCCAGCAGCCTGGTCTTCAGGGGGAGATCGAACTACGAGCAGTACTTC
v_gene: TRBV4-3
j_gene: TRBJ2-7
d_gene: TRBD1
abundance: NA

CDR3aa: CASSYEGQGLVGYTF
CDR3nt: TGTGCCAGCAGTTACGAGGGACAAGGTCTTGTTGGCTACACCTTC
v_gene: TRBV6-6
j_gene: TRBJ1-2
d_gene: NA
abundance: NA

CDR3aa: CAITGSGRAKQTQYF
CDR3nt: TGTGCCATCACGGGTAGCGGGAGGGCCAAACAGACCCAGTACTTC
v_gene: TRBV10-3
j_gene: TRBJ2-5
d_gene: TRBD2
abundance: NA

CDR3aa: CAISETSGSTDTQYF
CDR3nt: TGTGCCATCAGTGAAACCAGCGGGAGCACAGATACGCAGTATTTT
v_gene: TRBV10-3
j_gene: TRBJ2-3
d_gene: NA
abundance: NA

CDR3aa: CAWSVQSGGYNEQFF
CDR3nt: TGTGCCTGGAGTGTACAAAGCGGGGGGTACAATGAGCAGTTCTTC
v_gene: TRBV30
j_gene: TRBJ2-1
d_gene: TRBD2
abundance: NA

CDR3aa: CASSLRRDRHGYTF
CDR3nt: TGTGCCAGCAGCTTAAGAAGGGACAGACATGGCTACACCTTC
v_gene: TRBV7-7
j_gene: TRBJ1-2
d_gene: TRBD1
abundance: NA

CDR3aa: CASSKIIAGVRVTQYF
CDR3nt: TGTGCCAGCAGCAAGATAATAGCGGGAGTACGGGTGACCCAGTACTTC
v_gene: TRBV7-6
j_gene: TRBJ2-5
d_gene: TRBD2
abundance: NA

CDR3aa: CASSESWTSGGWNEQFF
CDR3nt: TGTGCCAGCAGTGAATCCTGGACTAGCGGGGGGTGGAATGAGCAGTTCTTC
v_gene: TRBV6-1
j_gene: TRBJ2-1
d_gene: TRBD2
abundance: NA

CDR3aa: CASSSRWASGAYNEQFF
CDR3nt: TGTGCCAGCAGCTCCCGGTGGGCTAGCGGAGCCTACAATGAGCAGTTCTTC
v_gene: TRBV11-2
j_gene: TRBJ2-1
d_gene: TRBD2
abundance: NA

CDR3aa: CAWMDRGSRPTTEAFF
CDR3nt: TGTGCCTGGATGGACAGGGGCTCTCGACCCACCACTGAAGCTTTCTTT
v_gene: TRBV30
j_gene: TRBJ1-1
d_gene: TRBD1
abundance: NA

CDR3aa: CSVVPPGLVIEQFF
CDR3nt: TGCAGCGTGGTACCCCCGGGACTAGTTATTGAGCAGTTCTTC
v_gene: TRBV29-1
j_gene: TRBJ2-1
d_gene: TRBD2
abundance: NA

CDR3aa: CASSLTTWSGTYNEQFF
CDR3nt: TGTGCCAGCAGCCTAACCACATGGAGCGGGACCTACAATGAGCAGTTCTTC
v_gene: TRBV5-8
j_gene: TRBJ2-1
d_gene: TRBD2
abundance: NA

CDR3aa: CSVQIRGPSSYEQYF
CDR3nt: TGCAGCGTTCAAATTAGGGGGCCGAGCTCCTACGAGCAGTACTTC
v_gene: TRBV29-1
j_gene: TRBJ2-7
d_gene: TRBD1
abundance: medium-sized